The next 8 T cell receptor beta chains were all read from a single sample in a study of T cell changes during pregnancy in multiple sclerosis. Produced via immunoSEQ multiplex PCR; TCRdb's table is partial and in-frame only. Counted here are about 68,000 clones, 92% occurring once; the ten biggest clones make up about 1.5%. The sample in question was peripheral blood, obtained in the second trimester of pregnancy. These receptors were taken from a female donor in good health, enrolled as a control in a pregnancy study.

Written as DNA, the CDR3 is TGTGCCAGCAGAAGTTATACAGGGACGGGAGGCTACACCTTC. This encodes CASRSYTGTGGYTF. The V gene is TRBV28, the J gene TRBJ1-2; the D gene is possibly TRBD1 (6 bases). Per germline, CDR1 MDHEN and CDR2 SYDVKM. The V gene lost 6 bases and the J gene lost 8 bases, with 19 bases spanning the gap. The CDR3 is 14 amino acids.

The chain employs TRBV6-4 and TRBJ2-1; TRBD2 matches 16 bases. The CDR3 has 16 amino acids. Germline V gene data show CDR1 as MRHNA and CDR2 as SNTAGT. The junction had 3 bases not matched to a gene; V was cut back by 3 bases and J by 7 bases. DNA of the CDR3: TGTGCCAGCAGTGAGACGGGACTAGCGGGAGGGAATGAGCAGTTCTTC. Translated, it gives CASSETGLAGGNEQFF.

This clone occurred once. The V and J genes are TRBV11-2 and TRBJ2-5; D remains ambiguous. Germline CDR1 and CDR2: SGHAT and FQNNGV. V dropped 3 bases and J dropped 1 base, with 6 bases sitting between them. The CDR3 sequence is 13 residues long. DNA of the CDR3: TGTGCCAGCAGCTTGAGTATCCAAGAGACCCAGTACTTC. Its translation: CASSLSIQETQYF.

V gene TRBV6-1 combines with J gene TRBJ2-2, with 15 bases lining up with TRBD2. The ends lost 6 bases at V and 4 bases at J; junction bases unmatched: 0. The CDR3 contains 15 residues. Germline values: CDR1 MNHNS, CDR2 SASEGT. CDR3 residues: CASRGLAGGTGELFF. CDR3 DNA: TGTGCCAGCAGGGGACTAGCGGGAGGCACCGGGGAGCTGTTTTTT.

V gene TRBV7-2 combines with J gene TRBJ1-5; D might be TRBD1 (5 bases). V lost 0 bases and J 2 bases, leaving 17 bases between the germline ends. There are 18 residues in the CDR3. The germline CDR1 and CDR2 sequences are SGHTA and FQGNSA. The CDR3 DNA follows: TGTGCCAGCAGCTTAGCAGGGGTTGGAAATAATGGCAATCAGCCCCAGCATTTT. Its protein is CASSLAGVGNNGNQPQHF.

This sequence joins TRBV27 and TRBJ2-5; the match to TRBD2 covers 7 bases. CDR3 length equals 18 residues. Germline V gene sequence: CDR1 MNHEY, CDR2 SMNVEV (reference sequence). V lost 6 bases to trimming and J lost 7 bases; unmatched junction nucleotides: 23. CDR3 nucleotide sequence: TGTGCCAGCAGCCCCTCCGCGTATGGGGCGGGAGATGGTGGGACCCAGTACTTC. Residues: CASSPSAYGAGDGGTQYF.

J is TRBJ2-1 and V is TRBV7-9, with TRBD2 identical over 7 bases. The germline gives CDR1 SEHNR, CDR2 FQNEAQ (reference sequence). The V segment lost 5 bases and the J segment 2 bases; nucleotides outside the gene matches: 9. This CDR3 region has 16 residues. The CDR3 sequence is CASSPPSGAPYNEQFF. Written as DNA, the CDR3 is TGTGCCAGCAGCCCTCCTAGCGGTGCCCCCTACAATGAGCAGTTCTTC. The full variable domain, rest sourced from reference TRBV7-9 and TRBJ2-1, is DTGVSQNPRHKITKRGQNVTFRCDPISEHNRLYWYRQTLGQGPEFLTYFQNEAQLEKSRLLSDRFSAERPKGSFSTLEIQRTEQGDSAMYLCASSPPSGAPYNEQFFGPGTRLTVL.

This clone was recorded once. This sequence joins TRBV15 and TRBJ2-6; 9 bases match TRBD1. CDR1 is LNHNV, CDR2 YYDKDF, per germline (reference sequence). The CDR3 runs to 19 residues. V shed 1 base and J 0 bases; nucleotides not matched to a gene: 7. The chain's CDR3 is CATSRVADRGISGANVLTF. DNA for the CDR3: TGTGCCACCAGCAGAGTCGCCGACAGGGGGATCTCTGGGGCCAACGTCCTGACTTTC.